These 27 T cell receptor beta chains were all obtained from the same sample, sequenced in a study of cytomegalovirus exposure and HLA in healthy donors. Produced via immunoSEQ multiplex PCR; TCRdb's table is partial and in-frame only. The repertoire holds 55,000 to 70,000 clones, with roughly 90% as singletons. The sequencing input was PBMCs. The receptors derive from a woman in her 30s in good health and CMV-seronegative.

The chain couples TRBV7-2 to TRBJ1-5, with 8 bases aligning to TRBD1. Germline loops: CDR1 SGHTA, CDR2 FQGNSA. The V and J ends lost 5 bases and 5 bases, in that order; junction bases with no gene match: 8. This CDR3 is 15 amino acids long. As DNA, the CDR3 is TGTGCCAGCAGCCGAAACCAGGGGGCTGATCAGCCCCAGCATTTT. Amino acid sequence: CASSRNQGADQPQHF.

V usage is TRBV13 and J usage is TRBJ2-5; the D gene is possibly TRBD1 (5 bases). The germline V gene has CDR1 PRHDT and CDR2 FYEKMQ (reference sequence). The V end was cut by 4 bases, the J end by 0 bases, with 9 bases between. CDR3 length: 14 residues. The CDR3 reads CASSSETDQETQYF. The DNA of the CDR3 is TGTGCCAGCAGCTCCGAGACAGACCAAGAGACCCAGTACTTC.

The chain recombines TRBV6-1 with TRBJ2-7, with D perhaps matching TRBD2 (5 bases). Germline V lookup: CDR1 MNHNS, CDR2 SASEGT. Trimming removed 8 bases from V and 7 bases from J, with 12 bases in between. The CDR3 totals 11 residues. Here the CDR3 reads CASLEEIEQYF. Here the CDR3 DNA reads TGTGCCAGCTTGGAGGAGATAGAGCAGTACTTC.

The CDR3 is CASSPPGLAGVEQFF. CDR3 bases: TGTGCCAGCTCACCGCCGGGACTAGCGGGAGTTGAGCAGTTCTTC. V usage is TRBV18 and J usage is TRBJ2-1; 14 bases map to TRBD2. This CDR3 region has 15 residues. Unmatched junction bases numbered 4, after V lost 3 bases and J lost 9 bases. Per germline, CDR1 KGHSH and CDR2 LQKENI.

This clone is a singleton in its sample. V usage is TRBV19 and J usage is TRBJ1-5, with 9 bases aligning to TRBD1. Germline assignment: CDR1 LNHDA and CDR2 SQIVND (reference sequence). The trim removed 4 bases at V and 6 bases at J, leaving 10 bases unmatched. This CDR3 has 16 amino acids. The CDR3 sequence is CASSKGIDRGGQPQHF. The CDR3 DNA follows: TGTGCCAGTAGTAAGGGTATCGACAGGGGGGGTCAGCCCCAGCATTTT.

The chain couples TRBV4-3 to TRBJ1-2; TRBD1 matches 8 bases. From germline, CDR1 is LGHNA and CDR2 YSLEER. V lost 4 bases and J lost 6; bases outside the gene matches: 13. CDR3 size: 16 residues. CDR3 in DNA: TGCGCCAGCAGCCCAAGAGGGGCAGGGGGCTCAGATGGCTACACCTTC. This gives the protein CASSPRGAGGSDGYTF.

The V gene is TRBV11-3, the J gene TRBJ2-7; 7 nucleotides agree with TRBD1. This CDR3 comprises 13 residues. Germline-derived CDR1 and CDR2 are SGHNT and YENEEA. The V segment lost 8 bases and the J segment 5 bases; nucleotides outside the gene matches: 9. The CDR3 DNA follows: TGTGCCAGCTCAAAAAGAGGGGGCGACGAGCAGTACTTC. As protein: CASSKRGGDEQYF.

This chain joins TRBV5-1 and TRBJ1-1; tentative D call: TRBD1 (6 bases). In germline, CDR1 is SGHRS, CDR2 YFSETQ. Trimming left V 3 bases short and J 2 bases short, with 8 bases between. This CDR3 spans 13 amino acids. For the CDR3, the DNA is TGCGCCAGCAGCTCACAGGGAAACACTGAAGCTTTCTTT. As protein: CASSSQGNTEAFF.

The rearrangement joins TRBV9 to TRBJ2-5; 10 bases are shared with TRBD2. V lost 2 bases, J lost 5 bases, and 3 bases stayed unmatched. Germline CDR1 and CDR2: SGDLS and YYNGEE. The CDR3 has 14 residues. The CDR3 reads CASSVLAGDETQYF. As DNA, the CDR3 is TGTGCCAGCAGCGTCCTAGCGGGAGACGAGACCCAGTACTTC.

The chain couples TRBV19 to TRBJ1-5, with TRBD1 matching over 7 bases. The germline V gene encodes CDR1 LNHDA and CDR2 SQIVND (reference sequence). This CDR3 has 15 amino acids. J lost 0 bases, V lost 4 bases, and 3 bases had no gene match. The CDR3 DNA is TGTGCCAGTAGTACTAGGGGGCTTAGCAATCAGCCCCAGCATTTT. Amino acids: CASSTRGLSNQPQHF.

The gene calls are TRBV19 and TRBJ2-2; 7 bases line up with TRBD2. V gave up 6 bases and J gave up 2 bases; unmatched junction bases: 3. In germline, CDR1 is LNHDA, CDR2 SQIVND (reference sequence). The CDR3 has 14 amino acids. CDR3 residues: CASRQAGNTGELFF. DNA of the CDR3: TGTGCCAGTAGGCAAGCGGGAAACACCGGGGAGCTGTTTTTT.

This chain connects TRBV11-3 to TRBJ2-5; D gene uncertain. This CDR3 is 13 amino acids long. Trimming removed 1 base at V and 7 bases at J, with 10 bases between. CDR1 and CDR2 from the germline V gene are SGHNT and YENEEA. CDR3 DNA: TGTGCCAGCAGCTTAGGTTCTCTCGGGACCCAGTACTTC. It codes for CASSLGSLGTQYF.

This rearrangement joins TRBV13 to TRBJ2-4; possibly TRBD2 for D (5 bases). The V and J ends lost 8 bases and 6 bases respectively, with 17 bases between them. This CDR3 spans 14 amino acids. From germline, CDR1 is PRHDT and CDR2 FYEKMQ (reference sequence). CDR3: CASYATGSGNIQYF. The DNA for the CDR3 is TGTGCCAGCTATGCGACGGGGTCGGGAAACATTCAGTACTTC.

Points on this clone: An end of the junction differs from the germline gene, which may be a read error. The V gene is TRBV5-4, the J gene TRBJ1-2; TRBD1 aligns across 7 bases. Per the germline V gene, CDR1 is SGHNT and CDR2 is YYREEE (reference sequence). The CDR3 is 13 residues long. In nucleotides, the CDR3 is TGTGCCAGCAGCTCCGACAGACAGGGAAGAAACTTCTTC. Its translation: CASSSDRQGRNFF. Complete variable domain (other parts from reference TRBV5-4 and TRBJ1-2): ETGVTQSPTHLIKTRGQQVTLRCSSQSGHNTVSWYQQALGQGPQFIFQYYREEENGRGNFPPRFSGLQFPNYSSELNVNALELDDSALYLCASSSDRQGRNFFGSGTRLTVV.

The chain recombines TRBV10-3 with TRBJ1-1, with 10 bases identical to TRBD1. This CDR3 spans 15 amino acids. From germline, CDR1 is ENHRY and CDR2 SYGVKD. Trimming at V came to 5 bases and at J to 1 base, leaving 4 bases not matched to a gene. This CDR3 is CAISPGQGKNTEAFF. In DNA, the CDR3 is TGTGCCATCAGTCCGGGACAGGGGAAGAACACTGAAGCTTTCTTT.

The chain joins TRBV18 to TRBJ1-1, with no clear D. The germline V gene encodes CDR1 KGHSH and CDR2 LQKENI. This CDR3 has 15 amino acids. Trimming took off 0 bases at V and 3 bases at J, with 11 bases between the two ends. CDR3 sequence (DNA): TGTGCCAGCTCACCACCGACTCCGGGGTACACTGAAGCTTTCTTT. Its translation is CASSPPTPGYTEAFF. Looking up the rest from reference TRBV18 and TRBJ1-1 gives the full variable domain: NAGVMQNPRHLVRRRGQEARLRCSPMKGHSHVYWYRQLPEEGLKFMVYLQKENIIDESGMPKERFSAEFPKEGPSILRIQQVVRGDSAAYFCASSPPTPGYTEAFFGQGTRLTVV.

The gene calls are TRBV19 and TRBJ2-1, with 15 bases that match TRBD2. Germline lookup yields CDR1 LNHDA and CDR2 SQIVND (reference sequence). V was clipped by 3 bases and J by 6 bases; unmatched bases: 12. The CDR3 has 19 residues. DNA of the CDR3: TGTGCCAGTAGTATTTTACTAGGACTAGCGGGAGGGCCTGGCAATGAGCAGTTCTTC. It specifies CASSILLGLAGGPGNEQFF.

The chain carries TRBV30 and TRBJ1-4; D is perhaps TRBD1 (5 bases). Trimming shortened V by 3 bases and J by 7 bases, and 21 bases separated the two germline ends. This CDR3 region has 16 residues. CDR1 and CDR2 (germline): GTSNPN, SVGIG (reference sequence). CDR3 region: CAWSDDGWGVTEKLFF. In nucleotides, the CDR3 is TGTGCCTGGAGCGACGACGGGTGGGGGGTAACTGAAAAACTGTTTTTT.

This clone was recorded once. CDR3 protein: CASRIPGGEETQYF. CDR3 in DNA: TGTGCCAGCAGAATCCCAGGTGGGGAGGAGACCCAGTACTTC. The chain couples TRBV6-6 to TRBJ2-5, with D perhaps matching TRBD2 (5 bases). The CDR3 runs to 14 residues. CDR1 MNHNY and CDR2 SVGAGI come from the germline V gene (reference sequence). The V end lost 6 bases, the J end lost 5 bases, and 16 bases lay between the germline ends.

This chain joins TRBV10-1 and TRBJ2-1; TRBD2 agrees at 13 bases. The length of the CDR3 is 14 residues. Germline V gene sequence: CDR1 WNHNN, CDR2 SYGVQD (reference sequence). Germline trimming cut 4 bases from V and 9 bases from J; bases unmatched to any gene: 3. The CDR3 DNA sequence: TGCGCCAGCAGTGGGACTAGCGGGAGAAGTGAGCAGTTCTTC. Translation gives CASSGTSGRSEQFF.

This clone turned up a few times. V usage is TRBV6-1 and J usage is TRBJ2-3, with TRBD2 matching 12 bases. CDR3 length equals 15 residues. Per germline, CDR1 MNHNS and CDR2 SASEGT. V was clipped by 2 bases and J by 4 bases; unmatched bases: 1. The CDR3 DNA sequence: TGTGCCAGCAGTGAACTAGCGGGAGGGCCAGATACGCAGTATTTT. It translates to CASSELAGGPDTQYF.

This chain connects TRBV18 to TRBJ2-5; D perhaps matches TRBD2 (6 bases). This CDR3 region has 16 residues. Trimming removed 0 bases from V and 1 base from J, with 12 bases in between. Germline CDR1 and CDR2: KGHSH and LQKENI. DNA for the CDR3: TGTGCCAGCTCACCACCGGAGTTAGCGGTCCAAGAGACCCAGTACTTC. The encoded protein is CASSPPELAVQETQYF.

The chain recombines TRBV19 with TRBJ2-1; perhaps TRBD2 as D (5 bases). The CDR3 totals 15 residues. V lost 5 bases, J lost 0 bases, and 11 bases lay in between. Germline V lookup: CDR1 LNHDA, CDR2 SQIVND (reference sequence). The CDR3 loop is CASSLDFGSYNEQFF. Written as DNA, the CDR3 is TGTGCCAGTAGTCTGGACTTCGGCTCCTACAATGAGCAGTTCTTC.

The chain has TRBV27 and TRBJ2-2; 7 bases are shared with TRBD2. V trimming: 6 bases; J trimming: 6 bases; junction bases outside the gene matches: 10. CDR1 and CDR2 from the germline V gene are MNHEY and SMNVEV (reference sequence). The length of the CDR3 is 15 residues. The CDR3 spells CASSPPSGEAGELFF. The CDR3 DNA reads TGTGCCAGCAGCCCCCCCAGCGGGGAGGCCGGGGAGCTGTTTTTT.

V is TRBV4-2 and J is TRBJ2-6; D remains ambiguous. The CDR3 extends over 16 amino acids. Germline V lookup: CDR1 LGHNA, CDR2 YNFKEQ. Trimming left V 1 base short and J 0 bases short, with 7 bases between. In DNA form, the CDR3 reads TGTGCCAGCAGCCAAGCTCTCTCCTCTGGGGCCAACGTCCTGACTTTC. Its translation: CASSQALSSGANVLTF.

The chain employs TRBV27 and TRBJ2-2, with TRBD2 matching 11 bases. Germline V gene sequence: CDR1 MNHEY, CDR2 SMNVEV (reference sequence). Trimming cost V 3 bases and J 3 bases; bases outside gene matches: 3. The length of the CDR3 is 16 residues. The CDR3 bases are TGTGCCAGCAGTTTCATAGCGGGAGGGGACACCGGGGAGCTGTTTTTT. This gives the protein CASSFIAGGDTGELFF.

This clone has only a few counts. This chain connects TRBV4-2 to TRBJ2-7; D is unclear. Germline lookup yields CDR1 LGHNA and CDR2 YNFKEQ. The germline V and J ends were trimmed by 4 bases and 1 base, with 14 bases remaining between them. The CDR3 runs 15 residues. CDR3 DNA sequence: TGTGCCAGCAGCCGATCACGACTCCAGTCCTACGAGCAGTACTTC. Amino acid sequence: CASSRSRLQSYEQYF.